This section outlines one T cell receptor (beta chain) sequence together with its context. What it binds is unknown. There were only healthy Caucasians among the donors. Trimming cost V 6 bases and J 0 bases, with 9 bases left between them. This CDR3 contains 15 residues. Germline CDR1 is MNHEY and CDR2 is SVGEGT. These data belong to a study of identical twins. The study's findings and limits: Abundant beta clonotypes from cord blood had fewer insertions, unlike memory repertoires, which showed none.

TCRdb passed the 5' RACE reads through MiXCR, listing each CDR3 protein once. The table lists about 520,000 distinct CDR3 sequences, 22% of them singletons, with around 1% in the top ten. This sample was shared with a second study, whose subject was T cells expressing NK-cell markers. That publication notes: In about six donors, dominant CD3+CD56+NKG2C+ clonotypes ranked among the top 10 CD8+ clonotypes. These clonotypes additionally ranked first within the CD3+CD56-NKG2C+ fraction of a few donors.

The receptor's source is a woman aged 18-29 years in good health. The specimen sequenced was CD4+ T cells sorted from blood. This chain links TRBV6-2 or TRBV6-3 with TRBJ2-6, with D hard to call. The CDR3 protein is CASRQDYSGANVLTF. Here the CDR3 DNA reads TGTGCCAGCAGGCAAGATTACTCTGGGGCCAACGTCCTGACTTTC.